This T cell receptor beta chain was found in a study of blood T cell repertoires in COVID-19. Study-level information: Italy, Spain and the United States were the sources of the convalescent and acute COVID-19 samples.

Cohorts were based on clinical histories the participants reported. Recovered status applied to Cohort 3 donors who had two consecutive negative PCRs. It also applied to those with clearance or with symptom resolution. Per the germline V gene, CDR1 is SGHVS and CDR2 is FQNEAQ. The CDR3 spans 17 residues. The ends lost 2 bases at V and 3 bases at J; junction bases unmatched: 7. The repertoire was sequenced with immunoSEQ multiplex PCR; TCRdb's copy has only in-frame clones and lacks some. The table lists 350,000 to 450,000 clones, 80% to 90% of them singletons. Sequencing input: PBMCs or T cells enriched from blood (not recorded which). V gene TRBV7-8 combines with J gene TRBJ1-3, with 10 bases matching TRBD1. The origin of this receptor is a man between 25 and 39 years old who had recovered from COVID-19. The CDR3 here is CASSLRPDRGHGNTIYF. CDR3 in DNA: TGTGCCAGCAGCTTAAGGCCCGACAGGGGGCATGGAAACACCATATATTTT.